A single sample gave rise to the 10 T cell receptor beta chains below, sequenced in a study of siplizumab effects on memory and regulatory T cells. Data came from immunoSEQ multiplex PCR; TCRdb stores just in-frame clones and leaves some out. The repertoire holds tens of thousands of clones, 93% seen once, with approximately 5.9% in the top ten. Sequencing input: CD8+ T cells sorted from blood. The receptors here all came from a human donor in good health.

This chain joins TRBV2 and TRBJ1-5; no clear D gene. Germline V gives CDR1 SNHLY, CDR2 FYNNEI. The CDR3 is 12 amino acids. V lost 9 bases and J 3 bases, leaving 9 bases between the germline ends. This CDR3 reads CARTPDNQPQHF. The DNA of the CDR3 is TGTGCCAGGACTCCAGACAATCAGCCCCAGCATTTT.

V and J are TRBV18 and TRBJ1-1; 7 bases fit TRBD1. V lost 4 bases, J lost 3 bases, and 17 bases stayed unmatched. There are 18 residues in the CDR3. The germline CDR1 and CDR2 sequences are KGHSH and LQKENI. The DNA for the CDR3 is TGTGCCAGCTCACGCCACATGGGACAGTTACATCAGGACACTGAAGCTTTCTTT. Translation: CASSRHMGQLHQDTEAFF.

This chain uses TRBV14 with TRBJ1-2; the D gene is possibly TRBD1 (5 bases). V shed 4 bases and J shed 4 bases, with 10 bases lying between them. Germline CDR1 and CDR2: SGHDN and FVKESK. This CDR3 comprises 13 residues. CDR3 sequence reads: CASSPDSSYGYTF. Written as DNA, the CDR3 is TGTGCCAGCAGCCCCGACAGTTCCTATGGCTACACCTTC.

This chain links TRBV2 with TRBJ2-5; TRBD2 matches 10 bases. The CDR3 is 14 residues long. The V gene end was trimmed by 5 bases and the J gene end by 2 bases; junction bases not matched to a gene: 2. Per germline, CDR1 SNHLY and CDR2 FYNNEI. CDR3 bases: TGTGCCAGCAGTACGGGACTAGCGCAAGAGACCCAGTACTTC. Residues: CASSTGLAQETQYF.

The chain has TRBV13 and TRBJ2-7; D perhaps matches TRBD1 (6 bases). CDR1 and CDR2 from the germline V gene are PRHDT and FYEKMQ (reference sequence). V was clipped by 5 bases and J by 7 bases, with 21 bases between them. The CDR3 is made up of 15 amino acids. This CDR3 is CASSSYRVEWDEQYF. The DNA of the CDR3 is TGTGCCAGCAGCAGTTACAGGGTAGAGTGGGATGAGCAGTACTTC.

V is TRBV10-1 and J is TRBJ2-7, with D maybe TRBD1 (6 bases). Per the germline V gene, CDR1 is WNHNN and CDR2 is SYGVQD (reference sequence). V lost 2 bases and J lost 0, with 11 bases in between. This CDR3 is 15 amino acids long. Here the CDR3 DNA reads TGCGCCAGCAGTGAGGGGGGCCTACTCTCCTACGAGCAGTACTTC. Protein sequence: CASSEGGLLSYEQYF.

The V call is TRBV15, the J call TRBJ2-1, with D possibly called TRBD1 or TRBD2 (5 bases each). The CDR3 covers 16 residues. V lost 5 bases to trimming and J lost 7 bases, with 21 bases between them. Germline assignment: CDR1 LNHNV and CDR2 YYDKDF (reference sequence). CDR3 nucleotides: TGTGCCACCAGCGGAAGGGACGTCTCGCAAAGAAATGAGCAGTTCTTC. It translates to CATSGRDVSQRNEQFF.

The chain couples TRBV7-9 to TRBJ1-2; 12 bases match TRBD1. The CDR3 loop spans 15 amino acids. Germline CDR1 is SEHNR and CDR2 is FQNEAQ (reference sequence). V trimming: 4 bases; J trimming: 7 bases; junction bases outside the gene matches: 7. CDR3 amino acids: CASSSPGQGAFGYTF. CDR3 sequence (DNA): TGTGCCAGCAGCTCACCGGGACAGGGGGCCTTTGGCTACACCTTC. The full variable domain, completed using reference TRBV7-9 and TRBJ1-2, is DTGVSQNPRHKITKRGQNVTFRCDPISEHNRLYWYRQTLGQGPEFLTYFQNEAQLEKSRLLSDRFSAERPKGSFSTLEIQRTEQGDSAMYLCASSSPGQGAFGYTFGSGTRLTVV.

V and J are TRBV9 and TRBJ1-1; D is perhaps TRBD1 (6 bases). The germline V gene encodes CDR1 SGDLS and CDR2 YYNGEE. Deletions cut 4 bases from V and 3 bases from J, with 10 bases between. There are 13 residues in the CDR3. The CDR3 region has the DNA TGTGCCAGCAGCCCCACAGGGTACACTGAAGCTTTCTTT. It codes for CASSPTGYTEAFF. Full variable domain (rest looked up from reference TRBV9 and TRBJ1-1): DSGVTQTPKHLITATGQRVTLRCSPRSGDLSVYWYQQSLDQGLQFLIQYYNGEERAKGNILERFSAQQFPDLHSELNLSSLELGDSALYFCASSPTGYTEAFFGQGTRLTVV.

This chain links TRBV7-9 with TRBJ2-6; the match to TRBD1 covers 7 bases. The CDR3 loop spans 18 amino acids. The V and J ends lost 4 bases and 0 bases, in that order; junction bases with no gene match: 9. Per the germline V gene, CDR1 is SEHNR and CDR2 is FQNEAQ (reference sequence). The CDR3 DNA is TGTGCCAGCAGCTCGAAACCGGGACAGTTCTCTGGGGCCAACGTCCTGACTTTC. It encodes CASSSKPGQFSGANVLTF. Complete variable domain (other parts from reference TRBV7-9 and TRBJ2-6): DTGVSQNPRHKITKRGQNVTFRCDPISEHNRLYWYRQTLGQGPEFLTYFQNEAQLEKSRLLSDRFSAERPKGSFSTLEIQRTEQGDSAMYLCASSSKPGQFSGANVLTFGAGSRLTVL.